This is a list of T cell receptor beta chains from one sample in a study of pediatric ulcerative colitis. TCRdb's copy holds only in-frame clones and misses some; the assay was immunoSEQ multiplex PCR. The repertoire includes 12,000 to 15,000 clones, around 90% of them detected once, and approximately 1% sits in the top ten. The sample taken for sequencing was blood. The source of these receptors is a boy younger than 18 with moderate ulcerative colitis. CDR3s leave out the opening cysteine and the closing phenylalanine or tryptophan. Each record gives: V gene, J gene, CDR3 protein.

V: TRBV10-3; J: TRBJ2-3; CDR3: AIGESSDTQY
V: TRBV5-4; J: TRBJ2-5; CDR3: ASSDTTSGGAETQY
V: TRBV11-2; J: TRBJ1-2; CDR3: ASSREHPPSNYGYT
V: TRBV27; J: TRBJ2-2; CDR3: ASSLSTGGPAGELF
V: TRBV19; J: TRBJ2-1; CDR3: ASSVGQAWGDEQF
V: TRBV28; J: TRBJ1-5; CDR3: ASSFVGTGGSQPQH
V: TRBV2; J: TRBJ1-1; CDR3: ASNPWAGNTEAF
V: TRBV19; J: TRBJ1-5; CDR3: ASTEEGVGQPQH
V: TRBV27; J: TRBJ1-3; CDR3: ASSLGLGDGNTIY
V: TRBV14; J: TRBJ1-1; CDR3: ASSQVLGRTEAF
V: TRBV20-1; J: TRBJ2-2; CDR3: SARSTGELF
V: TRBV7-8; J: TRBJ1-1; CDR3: ASTRAEGRGTEAF
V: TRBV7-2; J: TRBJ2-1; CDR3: ASSFTTRLAGRYNEQF
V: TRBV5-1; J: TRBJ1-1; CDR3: ASSREVNTEAF
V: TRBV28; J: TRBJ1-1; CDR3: ASSIGTGNTEAF
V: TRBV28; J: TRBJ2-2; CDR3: ASSLSGYTGELF
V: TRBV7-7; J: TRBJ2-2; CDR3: ASSSLAGGLIGELF
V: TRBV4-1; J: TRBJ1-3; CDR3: ASSHVKGPRGNTIY
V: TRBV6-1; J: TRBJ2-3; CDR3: ASSGATGTDTQY
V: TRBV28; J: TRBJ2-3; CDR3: ASSLLLAGVRDTQY
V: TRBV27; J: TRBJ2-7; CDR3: ASSPFGDTEQY
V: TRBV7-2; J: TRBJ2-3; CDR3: ASSPSGGDTQY
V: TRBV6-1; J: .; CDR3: ASSERALDYEQY
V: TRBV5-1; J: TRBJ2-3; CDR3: ASTTGTTDTQY
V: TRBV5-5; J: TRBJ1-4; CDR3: ASSDIGQASWANEKLF
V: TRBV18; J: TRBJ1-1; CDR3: ASSPSGGTEAF
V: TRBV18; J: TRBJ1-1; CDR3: ASSPTTKGGNTEAF
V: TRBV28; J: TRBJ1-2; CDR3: ASSPRGQLNYGYT